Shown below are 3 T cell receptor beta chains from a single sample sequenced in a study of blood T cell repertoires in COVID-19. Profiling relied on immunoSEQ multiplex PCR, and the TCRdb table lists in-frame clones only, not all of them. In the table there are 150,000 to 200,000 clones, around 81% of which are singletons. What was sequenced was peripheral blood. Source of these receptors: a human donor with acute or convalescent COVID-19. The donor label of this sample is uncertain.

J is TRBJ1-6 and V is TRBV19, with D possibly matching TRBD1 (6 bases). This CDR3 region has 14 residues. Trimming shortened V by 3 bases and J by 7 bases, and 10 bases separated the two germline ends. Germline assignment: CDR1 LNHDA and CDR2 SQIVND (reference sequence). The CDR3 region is CASSMGQGNSPLHF. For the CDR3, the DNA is TGTGCCAGTAGTATGGGGCAGGGGAATTCACCCCTCCACTTT.

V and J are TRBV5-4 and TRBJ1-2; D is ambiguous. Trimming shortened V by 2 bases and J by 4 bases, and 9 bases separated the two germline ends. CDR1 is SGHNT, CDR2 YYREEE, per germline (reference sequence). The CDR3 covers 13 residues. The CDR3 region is CASSLPEGYGYTF. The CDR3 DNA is TGTGCCAGCAGCTTACCAGAGGGCTATGGCTACACCTTC.

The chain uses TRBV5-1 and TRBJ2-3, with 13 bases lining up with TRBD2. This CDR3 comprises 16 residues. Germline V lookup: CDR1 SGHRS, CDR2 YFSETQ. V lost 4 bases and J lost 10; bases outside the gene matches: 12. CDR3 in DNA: TGCGCCAGCAGCCCTTCGGGACTAGCGGGACAGGGAGCGCAGTATTTT. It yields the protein CASSPSGLAGQGAQYF.